What follows are 9 T cell receptor beta chains derived from one specimen sequenced in a study of blood T cells in healthy people across ages. Using a J-beta primer mix together with a sample-barcoded 5' primer, a second PCR was run for roughly 7 to 11 cycles. MiXCR, run by TCRdb on the 5' RACE reads, gives a single entry per CDR3 protein. The data contain approximately 1.5 million distinct CDR3 sequences, approximately 42% of them seen just once; the ten biggest clones take up 4%. The sequenced material came from blood. Source of these receptors: a young woman in good health.

This clonotype was seen a few times. The genes are TRBV7-2 and TRBJ2-3, with D maybe TRBD2 (6 bases). From germline, CDR1 is SGHTA and CDR2 FQGNSA. V was shortened by 1 base and J by 3 bases, with 14 bases between the two germline ends. The CDR3 contains 16 residues. The CDR3 loop reads CASSLVGLRGTDTQYF. In nucleotides, the CDR3 is TGTGCCAGCAGCTTAGTCGGTCTCCGGGGGACAGATACGCAGTATTTT.

CDR3 region: CSVASDTGIQYF. CDR3 nucleotides: TGCAGCGTTGCATCGGATACGGGCATTCAGTACTTC. This sequence joins TRBV29-1 and TRBJ2-7; no clear D gene. Judging by the DNA end, TRBJ2-4 fits better; the J call may be wrong. The CDR3 extends over 12 amino acids. The germline V gene encodes CDR1 SQVTM and CDR2 ANQGSEA.

J is TRBJ2-7 and V is TRBV25-1; TRBD1 is a possible D gene (5 bases). Germline V gives CDR1 MGHDK, CDR2 SYGVNS. This CDR3 is 11 amino acids long. The V end was cut by 8 bases, the J end by 5 bases, with 10 bases between. This CDR3 is CASGPGHEQYF. CDR3 sequence (DNA): TGTGCCAGCGGACCAGGGCACGAGCAGTACTTC.

This clonotype was observed a handful of times. The chain couples TRBV6-5 to TRBJ2-7, with a tentative D call TRBD1 (6 bases). V lost 6 bases, J lost 3 bases, and 18 bases lay in between. The CDR3 sequence is 15 residues long. From germline, CDR1 is MNHEY and CDR2 SVGAGI. The CDR3 DNA reads as TGTGCCAGCAGAAGTACAGGGAGAAGGGGCTACGAGCAGTACTTC. Protein sequence: CASRSTGRRGYEQYF.

This clonotype has just one count. The chain carries TRBV7-9 and TRBJ2-1; maybe TRBD2 (6 bases). The DNA end is more similar to TRBJ2-7, so the J call may be wrong. CDR1 and CDR2 (germline): SEHNR, FQNEAQ (reference sequence). The CDR3 extends over 16 amino acids. CDR3 sequence reads: CASSLTRESSYNEQYF. CDR3 in DNA: TGTGCCAGCAGCTTAACTCGGGAGAGCTCCTACAATGAGCAGTACTTC.

Concerning this clonotype: One end of the junction does not line up with germline, which may come from a read error. The chain employs TRBV12-3 or TRBV12-4 and TRBJ2-1; D ambiguous. With the DNA end fitting TRBJ2-7 better, the J assignment may be wrong. The CDR3 runs to 16 residues. CDR3 residues: CASGFGERSSYNEQYF. The CDR3 coding sequence is TGTGCCAGCGGTTTTGGAGAGAGGAGCTCCTACAATGAGCAGTACTTC.

The CDR3: CASSSPRASTDTQYF. The DNA for the CDR3 is TGTGCCAGCAGCTCCCCCAGGGCCAGCACAGATACGCAGTATTTT. V is TRBV7-9 and J is TRBJ2-3, with D possibly matching TRBD1 (5 bases). Germline V gene lookup returns CDR1 SEHNR and CDR2 FQNEAQ (reference sequence). Trimming cost V 4 bases and J 0 bases, with 11 bases left between them. The CDR3 is made up of 15 amino acids.

The chain is built from TRBV20-1 and TRBJ2-1; possibly TRBD1 for D (6 bases). CDR3 length: 14 residues. Trimming pared 3 bases from V and 9 bases from J, leaving 18 bases between. Germline V lookup: CDR1 DFQATT, CDR2 SNEGSKA (reference sequence). The CDR3 DNA sequence: TGCAGTGCTAGCTGGGGGCTGGGGGCATGTGAGCAGTTCTTC. It yields the protein CSASWGLGACEQFF.

This clonotype occurred a few times. V is TRBV4-3 and J is TRBJ1-2; 9 bases fit TRBD1. The CDR3 sequence is 14 residues long. Trimming cost V 3 bases and J 8 bases; bases outside gene matches: 7. The germline gives CDR1 LGHNA, CDR2 YSLEER. The CDR3 DNA sequence: TGCGCCAGCAGCCAGGACAGGGGATGGTGGGGCTACACCTTC. Translating it yields CASSQDRGWWGYTF.